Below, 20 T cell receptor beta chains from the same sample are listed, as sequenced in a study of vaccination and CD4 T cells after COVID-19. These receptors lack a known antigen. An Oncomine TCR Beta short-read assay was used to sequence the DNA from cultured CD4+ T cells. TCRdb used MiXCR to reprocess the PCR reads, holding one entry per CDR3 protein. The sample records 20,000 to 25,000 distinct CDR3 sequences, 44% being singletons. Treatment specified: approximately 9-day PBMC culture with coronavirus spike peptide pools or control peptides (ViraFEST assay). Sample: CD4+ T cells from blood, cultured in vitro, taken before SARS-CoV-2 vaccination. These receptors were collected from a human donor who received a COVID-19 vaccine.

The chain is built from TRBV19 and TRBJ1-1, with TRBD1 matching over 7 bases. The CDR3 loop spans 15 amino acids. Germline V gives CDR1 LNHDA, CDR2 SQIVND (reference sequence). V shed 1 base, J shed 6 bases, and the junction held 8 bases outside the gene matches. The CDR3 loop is CASSIARQGSPEAFF. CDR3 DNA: TGTGCCAGTAGTATAGCCCGACAGGGTAGTCCTGAAGCTTTCTTT.

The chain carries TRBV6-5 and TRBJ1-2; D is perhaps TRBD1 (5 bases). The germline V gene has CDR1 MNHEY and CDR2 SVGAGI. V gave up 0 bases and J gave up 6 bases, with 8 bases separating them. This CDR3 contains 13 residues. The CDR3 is CASSYSRGDGYTF. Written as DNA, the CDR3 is TGTGCCAGCAGTTACTCGAGAGGGGATGGCTACACCTTC.

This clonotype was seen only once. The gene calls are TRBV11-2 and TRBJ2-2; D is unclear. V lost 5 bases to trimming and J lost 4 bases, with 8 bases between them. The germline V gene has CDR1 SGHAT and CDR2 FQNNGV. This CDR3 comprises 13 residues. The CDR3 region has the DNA TGTGCCAGCAGCCCCGGGTCCACCGGGGAGCTGTTTTTT. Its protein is CASSPGSTGELFF.

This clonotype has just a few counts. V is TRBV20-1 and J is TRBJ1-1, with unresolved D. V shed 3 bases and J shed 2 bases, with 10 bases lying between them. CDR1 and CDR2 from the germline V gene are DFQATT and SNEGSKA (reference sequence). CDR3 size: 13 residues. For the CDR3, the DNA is TGCAGTGCTAGTGTGGCAGTAAACACTGAAGCTTTCTTT. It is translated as CSASVAVNTEAFF.

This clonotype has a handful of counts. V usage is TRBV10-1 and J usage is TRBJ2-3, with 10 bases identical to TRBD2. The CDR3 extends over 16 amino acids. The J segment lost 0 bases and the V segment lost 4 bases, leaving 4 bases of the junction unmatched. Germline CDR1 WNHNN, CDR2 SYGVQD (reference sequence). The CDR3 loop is CASSVGTSASTDTQYF. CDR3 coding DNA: TGCGCCAGCAGTGTCGGGACTAGCGCTAGCACAGATACGCAGTATTTT.

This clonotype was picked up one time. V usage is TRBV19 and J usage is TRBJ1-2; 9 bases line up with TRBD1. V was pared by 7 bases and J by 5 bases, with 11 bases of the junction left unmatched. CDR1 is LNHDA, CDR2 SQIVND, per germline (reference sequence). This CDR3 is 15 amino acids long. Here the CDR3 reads CASTFTGTGQYGYTF. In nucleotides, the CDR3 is TGTGCCAGTACCTTCACCGGGACAGGGCAATATGGCTACACCTTC.

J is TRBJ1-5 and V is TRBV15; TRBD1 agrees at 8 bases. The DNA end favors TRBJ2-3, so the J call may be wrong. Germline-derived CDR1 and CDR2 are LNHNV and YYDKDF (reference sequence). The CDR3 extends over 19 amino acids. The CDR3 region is CATSRELYAQGVPNQPQYF. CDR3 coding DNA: TGTGCCACCAGCAGAGAACTATATGCACAGGGGGTTCCCAATCAGCCCCAGTATTTT.

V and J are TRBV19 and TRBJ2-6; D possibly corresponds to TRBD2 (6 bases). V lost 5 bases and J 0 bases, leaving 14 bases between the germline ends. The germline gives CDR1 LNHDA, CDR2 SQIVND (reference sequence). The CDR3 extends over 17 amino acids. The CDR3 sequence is CASSSIRGISGANVLTF. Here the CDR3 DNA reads TGTGCCAGTAGTTCAATACGGGGGATCTCTGGGGCCAACGTCCTGACTTTC.

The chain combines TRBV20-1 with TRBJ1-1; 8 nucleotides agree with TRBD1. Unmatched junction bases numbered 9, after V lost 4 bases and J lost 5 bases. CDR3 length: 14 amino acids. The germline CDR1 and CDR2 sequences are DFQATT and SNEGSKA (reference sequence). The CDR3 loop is CSATGSRGRTEAFF. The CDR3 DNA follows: TGCAGTGCTACAGGGAGCAGGGGGCGGACTGAAGCTTTCTTT.

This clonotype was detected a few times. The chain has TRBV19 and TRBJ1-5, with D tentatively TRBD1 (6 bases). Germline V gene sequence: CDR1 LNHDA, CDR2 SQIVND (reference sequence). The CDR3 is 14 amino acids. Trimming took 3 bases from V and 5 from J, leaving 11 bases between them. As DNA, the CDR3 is TGTGCCAGTAGTATGGGGGGGCGGGATCAGCCCCAGCATTTT. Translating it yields CASSMGGRDQPQHF.

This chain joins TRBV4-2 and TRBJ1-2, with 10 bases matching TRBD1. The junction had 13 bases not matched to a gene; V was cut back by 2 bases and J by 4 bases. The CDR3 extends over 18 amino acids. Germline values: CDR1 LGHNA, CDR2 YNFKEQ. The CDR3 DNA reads TGTGCCAGCAGCCAATTTAGAGAGGGACAGGGGTTTTTCTATGGCTACACCTTC. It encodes CASSQFREGQGFFYGYTF.

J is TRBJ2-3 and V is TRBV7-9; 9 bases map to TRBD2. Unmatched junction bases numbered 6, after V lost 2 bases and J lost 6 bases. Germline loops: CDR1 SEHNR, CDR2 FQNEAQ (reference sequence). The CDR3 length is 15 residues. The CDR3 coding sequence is TGTGCCAGCAGCTTAAGGCGGGGGGGCCTGGATACGCAGTATTTT. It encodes CASSLRRGGLDTQYF.

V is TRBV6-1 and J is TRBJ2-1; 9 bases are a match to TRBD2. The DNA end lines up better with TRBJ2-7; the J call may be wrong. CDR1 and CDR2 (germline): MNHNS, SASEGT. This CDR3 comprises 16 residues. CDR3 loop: CASSERGLAGFREQYF. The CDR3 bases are TGTGCCAGCAGTGAAAGGGGGCTAGCGGGGTTCCGCGAGCAGTACTTC.

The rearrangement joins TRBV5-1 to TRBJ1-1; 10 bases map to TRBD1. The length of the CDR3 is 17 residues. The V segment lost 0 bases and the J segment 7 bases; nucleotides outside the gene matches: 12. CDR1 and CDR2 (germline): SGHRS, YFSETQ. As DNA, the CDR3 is TGCGCCAGCAGCTTGGGGACAGGGGGTCGGATCGCTGGTGAAGCTTTCTTT. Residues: CASSLGTGGRIAGEAFF.

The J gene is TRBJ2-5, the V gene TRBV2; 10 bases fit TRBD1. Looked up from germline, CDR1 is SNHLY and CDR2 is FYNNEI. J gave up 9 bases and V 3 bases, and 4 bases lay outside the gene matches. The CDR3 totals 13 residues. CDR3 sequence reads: CASSDGQGGPQYF. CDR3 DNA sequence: TGTGCCAGCAGTGATGGACAGGGGGGGCCCCAGTACTTC.

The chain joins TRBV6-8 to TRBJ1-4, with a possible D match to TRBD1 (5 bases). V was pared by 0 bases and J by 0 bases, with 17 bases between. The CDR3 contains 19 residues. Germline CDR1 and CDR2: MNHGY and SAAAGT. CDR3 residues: CASSYSTRGEGTTNEKLFF. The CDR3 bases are TGTGCCAGCAGTTACTCGACTAGAGGGGAGGGGACAACTAATGAAAAACTGTTTTTT.

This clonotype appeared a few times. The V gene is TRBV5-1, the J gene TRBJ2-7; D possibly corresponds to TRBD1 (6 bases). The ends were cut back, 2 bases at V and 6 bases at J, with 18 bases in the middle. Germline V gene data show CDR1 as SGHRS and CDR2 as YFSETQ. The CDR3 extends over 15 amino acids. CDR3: CASSFGTLPLGEQYF. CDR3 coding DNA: TGCGCCAGCAGCTTTGGGACACTCCCCCTCGGCGAGCAGTACTTC.

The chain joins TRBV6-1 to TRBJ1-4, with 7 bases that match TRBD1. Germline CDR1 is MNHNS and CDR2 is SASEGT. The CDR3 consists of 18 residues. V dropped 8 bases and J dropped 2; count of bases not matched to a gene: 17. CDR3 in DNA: TGTGCCAGCCAAGACAGGGAACGAATCCGTCGGACTAATGAAAAACTGTTTTTT. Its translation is CASQDRERIRRTNEKLFF.

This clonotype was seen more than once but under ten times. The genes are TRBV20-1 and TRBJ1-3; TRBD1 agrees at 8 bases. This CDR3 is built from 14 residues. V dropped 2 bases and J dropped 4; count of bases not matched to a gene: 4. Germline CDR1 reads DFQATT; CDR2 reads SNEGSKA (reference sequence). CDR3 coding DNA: TGCAGTGCTAGACAGGGGGCGCTGGGAAACACCATATATTTT. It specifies CSARQGALGNTIYF.

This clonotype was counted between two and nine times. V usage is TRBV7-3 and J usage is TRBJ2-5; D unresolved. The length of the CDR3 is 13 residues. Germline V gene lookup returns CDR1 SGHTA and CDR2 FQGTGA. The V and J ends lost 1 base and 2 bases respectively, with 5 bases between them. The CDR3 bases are TGTGCCAGCAGCTTAAAAGGTCAAGAGACCCAGTACTTC. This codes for CASSLKGQETQYF.